This T cell receptor beta chain is drawn from a study of blood T cell repertoires in COVID-19. About the research overall: T cells, B-cell-depleted T cells, or PBMCs supplied cDNA or gDNA.

Only in-frame clones appear in the TCRdb table, and some are missing; sequencing was by immunoSEQ multiplex PCR. The sample lists around 46,000 clones, over 80% seen once, with roughly 55% in the top ten. Germline-derived CDR1 and CDR2 are SGHAT and FQNNGV. This CDR3 is built from 15 residues. With 3 bases removed from V and 3 bases from J, the gap between germline ends came to 12 bases. The sequenced sample consisted of peripheral blood. The sequence was obtained from a man between 70 and 80 years old with acute or convalescent COVID-19. The V call is TRBV11-2, the J call TRBJ1-5; D is unclear. The CDR3 loop is CASSFSGRNNQPQHF. In DNA, the CDR3 is TGTGCCAGCAGCTTTTCAGGCAGAAACAATCAGCCCCAGCATTTT. Together with reference TRBV11-2 and TRBJ1-5, the CDR3 gives the full variable domain: EAGVAQSPRYKIIEKRQSVAFWCNPISGHATLYWYQQILGQGPKLLIQFQNNGVVDDSQLPKDRFSAERLKGVDSTLKIQPAKLEDSAVYLCASSFSGRNNQPQHFGDGTRLSIL.